These 7 T cell receptor beta chains originate from one sample sequenced in a study of T cell responses to AZD1222 COVID-19 vaccine. Generated by immunoSEQ multiplex PCR, the TCRdb table keeps only in-frame clones and is missing some. The profile shows approximately 120,000 clones, around 90% of them singletons. Sequenced material: peripheral blood, taken on day 0 of MenACWY control vaccination. The receptors were sampled from an adult in good health.

The CDR3 here is CASRTESYEQYF. For the CDR3, the DNA is TGTGCCAGTAGGACAGAGAGCTACGAGCAGTACTTC. The V and J genes are TRBV6-5 and TRBJ2-7; weak D call: TRBD1 (6 bases). Between the trimmed V and J ends, which lost 9 bases and 3 bases, there was a span of 12 bases. There are 12 residues in the CDR3. In germline, CDR1 is MNHEY, CDR2 SVGAGI.

In its sample, this clone was seen a few times. The V and J genes are TRBV5-4 and TRBJ1-4; a weak D match, TRBD1 (6 bases). V lost 0 bases, J lost 12 bases, and 12 bases lay in between. There are 13 residues in the CDR3. CDR1 SGHNT and CDR2 YYREEE come from the germline V gene (reference sequence). The CDR3, as DNA: TGTGCCAGCAGCTTGGGTCAGGAGGGGGAACTGTTTTTT. This translates into CASSLGQEGELFF.

The rearrangement links TRBV10-3 to TRBJ1-4; no definite D call. The germline V and J ends were trimmed by 2 bases and 1 base, with 11 bases remaining between them. Germline values: CDR1 ENHRY, CDR2 SYGVKD. CDR3 length equals 16 residues. CDR3 sequence: CAISEVPILTNEKLFF. CDR3 bases: TGTGCCATCAGTGAGGTCCCGATCCTAACTAATGAAAAACTGTTTTTT.

The V call is TRBV30, the J call TRBJ1-2; the D is unclear. CDR3 length: 14 amino acids. From germline, CDR1 is GTSNPN and CDR2 SVGIG (reference sequence). Between the trimmed V and J ends, which lost 0 bases and 3 bases, there was a span of 11 bases. The CDR3: CAWSVWQSYYGYTF. The CDR3 coding sequence is TGTGCCTGGAGTGTATGGCAGAGCTACTATGGCTACACCTTC.

The chain joins TRBV7-3 to TRBJ2-1; D may correspond to TRBD1 or TRBD2 (5 bases each). The CDR3 spans 17 residues. Germline values: CDR1 SGHTA, CDR2 FQGTGA. The V end was cut by 5 bases, the J end by 0 bases, with 17 bases between. CDR3 bases: TGTGCCAGCAGCAGTGGACGGGGCTCCAGCTCCTACAATGAGCAGTTCTTC. Translated: CASSSGRGSSSYNEQFF.

The chain joins TRBV19 to TRBJ2-1, with D possibly matching TRBD2 (5 bases). The ends were cut back, 3 bases at V and 0 bases at J, with 15 bases in the middle. Germline V gene data show CDR1 as LNHDA and CDR2 as SQIVND (reference sequence). The CDR3 runs 17 residues. CDR3 protein: CASSISSGYSSYNEQFF. CDR3 in DNA: TGTGCCAGTAGTATCTCCTCGGGATACAGCTCCTACAATGAGCAGTTCTTC.

The rearrangement uses TRBV12-3 or TRBV12-4 and TRBJ1-1; no definite D call. This CDR3 contains 12 residues. V shed 3 bases and J shed 11 bases, with 13 bases lying between them. For the CDR3, the DNA is TGTGCCAGCAGTTTCGCGGCCACTCGGGCTTTCTTT. Translating it yields CASSFAATRAFF.